The 12 T cell receptor beta chains listed next were all sequenced from one sample in a study of OX40 agonist ivuxolimab in advanced cancers. Clones were sequenced by immunoSEQ multiplex PCR, and TCRdb holds only the in-frame ones, with some missing. The data hold 92,000 or so clones, with approximately 84% observed a single time. The sequencing here drew on CD4+ or CD8+ T cells sorted from blood, taken in a trial of the OX40 agonist ivuxolimab. All receptors derive from an adult with an advanced solid tumor such as melanoma, head and neck, liver or kidney cancer.

This rearrangement joins TRBV5-8 to TRBJ2-7; 8 bases align to TRBD2. The germline gives CDR1 SGHTS, CDR2 YDEGEE. The length of the CDR3 is 18 residues. V shed 2 bases and J 2 bases; nucleotides not matched to a gene: 15. This CDR3 is CASSLQGTRTSKTYEQYF. Written as DNA, the CDR3 is TGTGCCAGCAGCTTACAAGGGACTAGGACGAGTAAAACCTACGAGCAGTACTTC.

The J gene is TRBJ2-3, the V gene TRBV5-6; 12 bases map to TRBD2. The CDR3 is 15 amino acids. The J segment lost 8 bases and the V segment lost 4 bases, leaving 8 bases of the junction unmatched. Germline CDR1 reads SGHDT; CDR2 reads YYEEEE. As DNA, the CDR3 is TGTGCCAGCAGCCAAGCTAGCGGGGGGGACGTTACGCAGTATTTT. It is translated as CASSQASGGDVTQYF.

The chain combines TRBV6-6 with TRBJ1-1; D is unclear. V was clipped by 0 bases and J by 5 bases, with 7 bases between them. This CDR3 has 13 residues. Germline lookup yields CDR1 MNHNY and CDR2 SVGAGI (reference sequence). The CDR3 reads CASSYSRGTEAFF. The DNA for the CDR3 is TGTGCCAGCAGTTACTCGAGAGGAACTGAAGCTTTCTTT.

This sequence joins TRBV6-5 and TRBJ1-5, with D unclear. Looked up from germline, CDR1 is MNHEY and CDR2 is SVGAGI. The V end was cut by 2 bases, the J end by 2 bases, with 7 bases between. This CDR3 is built from 14 residues. As DNA, the CDR3 is TGTGCCAGCAGTTACCCCCAGGGCAATCAGCCCCAGCATTTT. Encoded protein: CASSYPQGNQPQHF.

V gene TRBV11-2 combines with J gene TRBJ2-1; D is ambiguous. V lost 2 bases, J lost 0 bases, and 11 bases lay in between. This CDR3 region has 16 residues. CDR1 is SGHAT, CDR2 FQNNGV, per germline. The CDR3 DNA reads as TGTGCCAGCAGCTTATACGCTCGTGGCTCCTACAATGAGCAGTTCTTC. As protein: CASSLYARGSYNEQFF.

The chain uses TRBV6-1 and TRBJ1-2, with D possibly being TRBD1 (5 bases). Germline V gene data show CDR1 as MNHNS and CDR2 as SASEGT. V shed 3 bases and J shed 2 bases, with 13 bases lying between them. CDR3 length equals 15 residues. The CDR3 is CASSDFQGPNYGYTF. CDR3 coding DNA: TGTGCCAGCAGTGATTTTCAGGGCCCAAACTATGGCTACACCTTC.

The rearrangement joins TRBV5-8 to TRBJ2-1; 7 bases map to TRBD2. The length of the CDR3 is 15 residues. V lost 0 bases, J lost 4 bases, and 4 bases stayed unmatched. Germline CDR1 SGHTS, CDR2 YDEGEE. CDR3 residues: CASSLGLAEYNEQFF. In DNA, the CDR3 is TGTGCCAGCAGCTTGGGGCTAGCGGAATACAATGAGCAGTTCTTC.

The chain uses TRBV5-4 and TRBJ2-5; tentatively, D is TRBD1 (5 bases). Trimming took off 6 bases at V and 3 bases at J, with 15 bases between the two ends. CDR3 size: 14 residues. Germline CDR1 SGHNT, CDR2 YYREEE (reference sequence). The CDR3 loop reads CASMSRVGEETQYF. CDR3 nucleotide sequence: TGTGCCAGCATGTCCAGGGTAGGGGAAGAGACCCAGTACTTC. Together with reference TRBV5-4 and TRBJ2-5, the CDR3 gives the full variable domain: ETGVTQSPTHLIKTRGQQVTLRCSSQSGHNTVSWYQQALGQGPQFIFQYYREEENGRGNFPPRFSGLQFPNYSSELNVNALELDDSALYLCASMSRVGEETQYFGPGTRLLVL.

The V and J genes are TRBV13 and TRBJ2-1, with 8 positions matching TRBD2. Germline lookup yields CDR1 PRHDT and CDR2 FYEKMQ (reference sequence). The CDR3 runs 15 residues. J was trimmed by 4 bases and V by 0 bases; bases with no gene match: 2. In DNA, the CDR3 is TGTGCCAGCAGCTTAGGGACTAGCGCGTACAATGAGCAGTTCTTC. Translation: CASSLGTSAYNEQFF.

This clone was found once. The chain has TRBV10-2 and TRBJ2-5; 9 nucleotides match TRBD2. The V gene's germline CDR1 is WSHSY and CDR2 SAAADI. The CDR3 spans 14 residues. Unmatched junction bases numbered 9, after V lost 6 bases and J lost 7 bases. The DNA for the CDR3 is TGCGCCAGCAGGTCCGGGACTAGCCTTGGGACCCAGTACTTC. Its protein product is CASRSGTSLGTQYF.

The chain is built from TRBV7-9 and TRBJ2-7; 7 bases fit TRBD1. The CDR3 totals 14 residues. Germline CDR1 SEHNR, CDR2 FQNEAQ (reference sequence). Trimming removed 1 base from V and 5 bases from J; junction bases left unmatched: 5. The CDR3 DNA reads as TGTGCCAGCAGCTTAGGACAGGGAAGCCACGAGCAGTACTTC. It is translated as CASSLGQGSHEQYF.

The chain uses TRBV18 and TRBJ2-1; TRBD2 aligns across 12 bases. The CDR3 contains 13 residues. Per the germline V gene, CDR1 is KGHSH and CDR2 is LQKENI. Losses at the gene ends were 5 bases for V and 9 bases for J; bases not matched to a gene: 2. CDR3 bases: TGTGCCAGCTCAGAACTAGCGGGAGGTGAGCAGTTCTTC. It codes for CASSELAGGEQFF.